Below, 30 T cell receptor beta chains from the same sample are listed, as sequenced in a study of radiotherapy plus CTLA-4 blockade in lung cancer (dated by TCRdb to the late 2010s). The library was made by the immunoSEQ multiplex PCR assay. TCRdb took this table from immuneACCESS and kept in-frame rearrangements with V and J called. Such tables lack part of the clones; where checked against another copy, unresolved V genes explain under half of the gap, and the rest is unexplained. This sample comprises around 49,000 clones, approximately 84% of them detected only once. The leading ten clones occupy roughly a quarter of the sample. Material: peripheral blood, obtained from a patient treated with radiotherapy plus ipilimumab. The receptor source for this set is a human donor with non-small cell lung cancer whose response to radiotherapy plus ipilimumab could not be evaluated.

The CDR3: CASSPTIRDSYLTGELFF. As DNA, the CDR3 is TGTGCCAGCTCACCAACGATCCGGGACAGTTATTTGACCGGGGAGCTGTTTTTT. The chain has TRBV18 and TRBJ2-2; the match to TRBD1 covers 7 bases. The CDR3 is 18 residues long. V was clipped by 2 bases and J by 5 bases; unmatched bases: 14. Germline assignment: CDR1 KGHSH and CDR2 LQKENI.

Remarks on this clone: Other DNA sequences from this sample encode an identical CDR3 as well. The chain employs TRBV10-3 and TRBJ1-2, with TRBD1 matching 7 bases. The length of the CDR3 is 13 residues. V shed 4 bases and J 5 bases; nucleotides not matched to a gene: 4. Germline V CDR1 and CDR2: ENHRY, SYGVKD. CDR3 DNA: TGTGCCATCAGTGTGGGGACAGCTTATGGCTACACCTTC. This translates into CAISVGTAYGYTF.

This chain links TRBV5-1 with TRBJ2-7; 8 nucleotides match TRBD1. CDR1 and CDR2 (germline): SGHRS, YFSETQ. The CDR3 length is 15 residues. Losses at the gene ends were 0 bases for V and 5 bases for J; bases not matched to a gene: 7. The CDR3 loop reads CASSLVGTGVDEQYF. CDR3 sequence (DNA): TGCGCCAGCAGCTTGGTGGGGACAGGTGTCGACGAGCAGTACTTC.

The genes are TRBV28 and TRBJ1-2, with 7 nucleotides matching TRBD1. V was pared by 7 bases and J by 8 bases, with 7 bases of the junction left unmatched. CDR1 MDHEN and CDR2 SYDVKM come from the germline V gene. This CDR3 contains 12 residues. The CDR3 spells CASTSGTAGYTF. CDR3 nucleotide sequence: TGTGCCAGCACCTCCGGGACAGCCGGCTACACCTTC.

The V call is TRBV7-2, the J call TRBJ2-2; D is unresolved. The CDR3 is 13 amino acids. Germline CDR1 reads SGHTA; CDR2 reads FQGNSA. Trimming took off 0 bases at V and 4 bases at J, with 3 bases between the two ends. The CDR3: CASSLASTGELFF. The CDR3 DNA follows: TGTGCCAGCAGCTTAGCGAGCACCGGGGAGCTGTTTTTT.

J is TRBJ2-3 and V is TRBV6-4; D perhaps matches TRBD2 (6 bases). CDR3 length equals 13 residues. Trimming took off 2 bases at V and 9 bases at J, with 12 bases between the two ends. Germline loops: CDR1 MRHNA, CDR2 SNTAGT. The CDR3 region is CASSDAGYTTQYF. The CDR3 nucleotides read TGTGCCAGCAGTGACGCGGGGTACACAACGCAGTATTTT.

This chain links TRBV7-6 with TRBJ1-3; D is ambiguous. This CDR3 contains 16 residues. Germline lookup yields CDR1 SGHVS and CDR2 FNYEAQ. The germline V and J ends were trimmed by 5 bases and 4 bases, with 18 bases remaining between them. Here the CDR3 reads CASSQAARSIGNTIYF. CDR3 sequence (DNA): TGTGCCAGCAGCCAAGCGGCTCGTTCTATAGGAAACACCATATATTTT.

The chain employs TRBV27 and TRBJ1-2, with D uncertain. The germline gives CDR1 MNHEY, CDR2 SMNVEV (reference sequence). CDR3 length equals 15 residues. The ends were cut back, 5 bases at V and 4 bases at J, with 17 bases in the middle. The CDR3 coding sequence is TGTGCCAGCAGTAAAGCGGTGGCTTTAGTCTATGGCTACACCTTC. Protein: CASSKAVALVYGYTF.

The rearrangement uses TRBV9 and TRBJ1-2; TRBD1 matches 7 bases. The V gene end was trimmed by 2 bases and the J gene end by 6 bases; junction bases not matched to a gene: 10. The CDR3 runs to 15 residues. Germline lookup yields CDR1 SGDLS and CDR2 YYNGEE. This CDR3 is CASSVGHLTGNGYTF. CDR3 DNA: TGTGCCAGCAGCGTCGGCCACTTGACAGGGAATGGCTACACCTTC.

In this sample, this clone turned up once. The chain joins TRBV6-1 to TRBJ2-6; 7 positions agree with TRBD2. CDR1 and CDR2 (germline): MNHNS, SASEGT. This CDR3 region has 17 residues. V gave up 4 bases and J gave up 1 base; unmatched junction bases: 7. The CDR3 region has the DNA TGTGCCAGCAGTGCCAATGTACTAGCGTCTGGGGCCAACGTCCTGACTTTC. Amino acids: CASSANVLASGANVLTF.

This rearrangement joins TRBV7-9 to TRBJ1-2, with 7 bases matching TRBD1. CDR1 and CDR2 (germline): SEHNR, FQNEAQ (reference sequence). This CDR3 has 16 amino acids. The junction had 15 bases not matched to a gene; V was cut back by 5 bases and J by 6 bases. CDR3 loop: CASSTFGQERTDGYTF. CDR3 in DNA: TGTGCCAGCAGCACCTTTGGACAGGAGAGGACCGATGGCTACACCTTC.

The table lists this clone with a few counts. The chain employs TRBV13 and TRBJ2-1, with 12 bases aligning to TRBD1. This CDR3 region has 16 residues. CDR1 and CDR2 from the germline V gene are PRHDT and FYEKMQ (reference sequence). The trim removed 0 bases at V and 7 bases at J, leaving 4 bases unmatched. The CDR3 DNA follows: TGTGCCAGCAGCTTAGGGGGACAGGGGGCGGGAAATGAGCAGTTCTTC. Translating gives CASSLGGQGAGNEQFF. Full variable domain (remainder filled in from reference TRBV13 and TRBJ2-1): AAGVIQSPRHLIKEKRETATLKCYPIPRHDTVYWYQQGPGQDPQFLISFYEKMQSDKGSIPDRFSAQQFSDYHSELNMSSLELGDSALYFCASSLGGQGAGNEQFFGPGTRLTVL.

This clone was seen only a few times. V gene TRBV4-1 combines with J gene TRBJ1-2; D gene unclear. CDR1 is MGHRA, CDR2 YSYEKL, per germline. CDR3 length: 12 residues. V lost 1 base to trimming and J lost 7 bases, with 7 bases between them. The CDR3 spells CASSQARGGYTF. In DNA form, the CDR3 reads TGCGCCAGCAGCCAAGCCCGGGGTGGCTACACCTTC.

V and J are TRBV9 and TRBJ2-1, with 12 bases that match TRBD2. The ends lost 0 bases at V and 9 bases at J; junction bases unmatched: 10. There are 17 residues in the CDR3. In germline, CDR1 is SGDLS, CDR2 YYNGEE. The CDR3 spells CASSVALTSGRASEQFF. The CDR3 DNA sequence: TGTGCCAGCAGCGTAGCTTTGACTAGCGGGAGAGCAAGTGAGCAGTTCTTC.

This rearrangement joins TRBV19 to TRBJ1-2, with D possibly TRBD1 on 5 matching bases. This CDR3 contains 13 residues. V was pared by 6 bases and J by 5 bases, with 13 bases between. Germline loops: CDR1 LNHDA, CDR2 SQIVND (reference sequence). This CDR3 reads CASSPSGLYGYTF. CDR3 DNA: TGTGCCAGTAGCCCCTCGGGACTTTATGGCTACACCTTC.

CDR3 DNA: TGTGCCAGCAGTTCGACAGGGGGCTCTGGGGCCAACGTCCTGACTTTC. Protein sequence: CASSSTGGSGANVLTF. The genes are TRBV6-5 and TRBJ2-6; 9 nucleotides line up with TRBD1. CDR1 MNHEY and CDR2 SVGAGI come from the germline V gene. CDR3 size: 16 residues. The J segment lost 0 bases and the V segment lost 4 bases, leaving 1 base of the junction unmatched.

This chain joins TRBV11-2 and TRBJ2-3, with 10 bases lining up with TRBD2. The V and J ends lost 5 bases and 3 bases, in that order; junction bases with no gene match: 11. The CDR3 spans 17 residues. Germline V CDR1 and CDR2: SGHAT, FQNNGV. CDR3 amino acids: CASSPSGRVGKTDTQYF. The CDR3 nucleotides are TGTGCCAGCAGCCCCAGCGGGAGGGTGGGAAAAACAGATACGCAGTATTTT.

The chain recombines TRBV19 with TRBJ1-5; weak D call: TRBD1 (6 bases). Deletions cut 5 bases from V and 4 bases from J, with 30 bases between. Germline V gives CDR1 LNHDA, CDR2 SQIVND (reference sequence). This CDR3 is 20 amino acids long. Here the CDR3 reads CASSFSRDTRGYQRNQPQHF. The CDR3, as DNA: TGTGCCAGTAGTTTTTCCCGGGACACGAGAGGTTATCAGCGGAATCAGCCCCAGCATTTT.

The V and J genes are TRBV27 and TRBJ2-5; TRBD1 might be the D (6 bases). CDR3 length: 16 amino acids. Germline CDR1 reads MNHEY; CDR2 reads SMNVEV (reference sequence). V gave up 7 bases and J gave up 1 base, with 19 bases separating them. DNA of the CDR3: TGTGCCAGCAAGGTTGGGGGCCCCCTCTTCCAAGAGACCCAGTACTTC. This translates into CASKVGGPLFQETQYF.

This sequence joins TRBV7-9 and TRBJ2-7, with 11 bases identical to TRBD2. The germline V gene has CDR1 SEHNR and CDR2 FQNEAQ (reference sequence). The CDR3 is 14 residues long. Germline trimming cut 5 bases from V and 7 bases from J; bases unmatched to any gene: 7. In DNA form, the CDR3 reads TGTGCCAGCAGCCACGGACTAGCGGGTTATGAGCAGTACTTC. Protein sequence: CASSHGLAGYEQYF.

The chain has TRBV5-8 and TRBJ1-5; the match to TRBD1 covers 7 bases. Per the germline V gene, CDR1 is SGHTS and CDR2 is YDEGEE. The length of the CDR3 is 14 residues. Trimming at V came to 4 bases and at J to 8 bases, leaving 9 bases not matched to a gene. The CDR3 loop is CASSARTGGKPQHF. CDR3 nucleotide sequence: TGTGCCAGCAGCGCGCGGACAGGCGGGAAGCCCCAGCATTTT.

In DNA form, the CDR3 reads TGTGCCAGTAGACCACTAGCGGGAGGTTTTAACATTCAGTACTTC. Translated, it gives CASRPLAGGFNIQYF. This chain connects TRBV19 to TRBJ2-4, with 12 bases identical to TRBD2. This CDR3 has 15 residues. CDR1 is LNHDA and CDR2 is SQIVND in the germline V gene (reference sequence). Trimming took 6 bases from V and 7 from J; bases not matched to a gene: 7. Filled out from reference TRBV19 and TRBJ2-4, the complete variable domain reads DGGITQSPKYLFRKEGQNVTLSCEQNLNHDAMYWYRQDPGQGLRLIYYSQIVNDFQKGDIAEGYSVSREKKESFPLTVTSAQKNPTAFYLCASRPLAGGFNIQYFGAGTRLSVL.

About this clone: In the same sample, other DNA sequences code for this CDR3. The chain links TRBV9 to TRBJ1-5; D is undetermined. Germline V gives CDR1 SGDLS, CDR2 YYNGEE. CDR3 length: 14 amino acids. Trimming shortened V by 0 bases and J by 7 bases, and 11 bases separated the two germline ends. CDR3 DNA: TGTGCCAGCAGCGTAGGCGGGGTAGGGCAGCCCCAGCATTTT. Protein product: CASSVGGVGQPQHF.

This sequence joins TRBV6-5 and TRBJ2-6, with D hard to call. Per germline, CDR1 MNHEY and CDR2 SVGAGI. V was cut by 0 bases and J by 1 base, with 7 bases left in between. This CDR3 is built from 16 residues. This CDR3 is CASSYSGISGANVLTF. CDR3 coding DNA: TGTGCCAGCAGTTACTCCGGTATTTCTGGGGCCAACGTCCTGACTTTC.

The J gene is TRBJ2-5, the V gene TRBV10-3; 7 nucleotides agree with TRBD2. Trimming cost V 6 bases and J 5 bases; bases outside gene matches: 12. CDR3 length equals 15 residues. Germline assignment: CDR1 ENHRY and CDR2 SYGVKD. In DNA, the CDR3 is TGTGCCATCAGCGGTGGCGGGAGTGTGGGGGAGACCCAGTACTTC. The encoded protein is CAISGGGSVGETQYF.

This chain connects TRBV10-1 to TRBJ1-1, with TRBD1 matching 10 bases. Looked up from germline, CDR1 is WNHNN and CDR2 is SYGVQD (reference sequence). This CDR3 has 12 residues. With 7 bases clipped from V and 11 bases from J, the junction kept 7 bases outside the gene matches. The CDR3 bases are TGCGCCAGCATCTGGGACAGGGGTGACGCTTTCTTT. Translated: CASIWDRGDAFF.

This clone was counted a single time. This sequence joins TRBV23-1 and TRBJ2-3; unclear D gene. TRBV23-1 carries the ORF label, with uncertain function. This CDR3 has 15 amino acids. Trimming cost V 4 bases and J 1 base, with 12 bases left between them. The DNA of the CDR3 is TGCGCCAGCAGTCCCACGCCCGGTGGCACAGATACGCAGTATTTT. This codes for CASSPTPGGTDTQYF.

The chain combines TRBV27 with TRBJ2-7; 9 bases are a match to TRBD1. CDR1 and CDR2 from the germline V gene are MNHEY and SMNVEV (reference sequence). The CDR3 has 15 amino acids. With V trimmed by 3 bases and J by 3 bases, 6 bases remained unmatched. The CDR3 nucleotides read TGTGCCAGCAGTTTGGACAGGGGAGGAGTCTACGAGCAGTACTTC. Translated: CASSLDRGGVYEQYF.

The chain couples TRBV5-1 to TRBJ2-1, with 9 bases identical to TRBD2. CDR1 is SGHRS and CDR2 is YFSETQ in the germline V gene. The CDR3 has 14 residues. Germline trimming cut 4 bases from V and 8 bases from J; bases unmatched to any gene: 7. The CDR3 sequence: CASSVAGVGDEQFF. The CDR3 DNA follows: TGCGCCAGCAGCGTAGCGGGAGTCGGCGATGAGCAGTTCTTC.

The table lists this clone with a count of one. This chain uses TRBV27 with TRBJ2-1; possibly TRBD2 for D (7 bases). The V end was cut by 10 bases, the J end by 2 bases, with 15 bases between. The CDR3 contains 14 residues. The germline CDR1 and CDR2 sequences are MNHEY and SMNVEV (reference sequence). The CDR3 sequence is CATSRGGAYNEQFF. CDR3 sequence (DNA): TGTGCCACCTCAAGGGGGGGCGCCTACAATGAGCAGTTCTTC.